Each of the 5 T cell receptor beta chains below was sequenced from the same sample in a study of CD8 T cells in Susac syndrome (dated by TCRdb to between 2019 and 2020). The receptor library was made with the immunoSEQ multiplex PCR assay. RNA was extracted using the RNeasy kit, and about 0.45 to 1 microgram was reverse transcribed with random hexamers. TCRdb handled the public reads itself, with Q25 trimming in fastp and clone calling in MiXCR, and kept productive beta chains. Identical CDR3 proteins give one entry, which carries the most common genes and DNA. This sample has 130,000 or so distinct CDR3 sequences in its table, and under 95% of those were observed once. The top ten clonotypes cover about 0.23% of the sample. Material: CD8+ T cells from PBMCs. The receptors originated from a human donor with multiple sclerosis.

The chain has TRBV7-9 and TRBJ2-1; D is unclear. The V gene's germline CDR1 is SEHNR and CDR2 FQNEAQ (reference sequence). This CDR3 contains 16 residues. The germline V and J ends were trimmed by 1 base and 5 bases, with 15 bases remaining between them. The CDR3 nucleotides are TGTGCCAGCAGCTTAGAGCTCACTTCACACAACAATGAGCAGTTCTTC. Translating gives CASSLELTSHNNEQFF.

This chain joins TRBV20-1 and TRBJ2-3; TRBD1 or TRBD2 may be the D gene (6 bases each). The V and J ends lost 4 bases and 2 bases respectively, with 13 bases between them. CDR3 length equals 14 residues. The V gene's germline CDR1 is DFQATT and CDR2 SNEGSKA (reference sequence). CDR3 loop: CSAIGGLYTDTQYF. CDR3 nucleotides: TGCAGTGCTATTGGGGGGCTTTACACAGATACGCAGTATTTT.

The V call is TRBV11-2, the J call TRBJ2-1; 8 bases align to TRBD2. Germline V gives CDR1 SGHAT, CDR2 FQNNGV. The CDR3 runs to 15 residues. V was clipped by 1 base and J by 6 bases; unmatched bases: 5. The CDR3 loop reads CASSLVAGTANEQFF. Written as DNA, the CDR3 is TGTGCCAGCAGCTTAGTAGCGGGAACTGCCAATGAGCAGTTCTTC.

The chain combines TRBV27 with TRBJ2-2, with D uncertain. There are 14 residues in the CDR3. V gave up 2 bases and J gave up 1 base, with 5 bases separating them. Germline-derived CDR1 and CDR2 are MNHEY and SMNVEV (reference sequence). CDR3: CASSLELNTGELFF. DNA of the CDR3: TGTGCCAGCAGTTTAGAATTGAACACCGGGGAGCTGTTTTTT.

For the CDR3, the DNA is TGTGCCACCTCGGAGGGGGGGAGCTATGGCTACACCTTC. Its translation: CATSEGGSYGYTF. This rearrangement joins TRBV24-1 to TRBJ1-2; a weak D match, TRBD1 (6 bases). There are 13 residues in the CDR3. CDR1 KGHDR and CDR2 SFDVKD come from the germline V gene. V was shortened by 9 bases and J by 4 bases, with 14 bases between the two germline ends.